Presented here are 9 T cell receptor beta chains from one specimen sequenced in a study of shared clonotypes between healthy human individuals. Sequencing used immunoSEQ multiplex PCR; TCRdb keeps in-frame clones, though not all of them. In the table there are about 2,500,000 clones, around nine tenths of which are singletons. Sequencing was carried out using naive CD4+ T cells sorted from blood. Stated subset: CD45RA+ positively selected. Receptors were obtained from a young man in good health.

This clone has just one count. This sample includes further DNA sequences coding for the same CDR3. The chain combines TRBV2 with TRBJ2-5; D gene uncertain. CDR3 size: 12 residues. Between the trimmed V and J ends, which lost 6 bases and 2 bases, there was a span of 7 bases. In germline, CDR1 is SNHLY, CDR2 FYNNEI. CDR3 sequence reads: CASRGSQETQYF. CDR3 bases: TGTGCCAGCAGAGGGTCGCAAGAGACCCAGTACTTC.

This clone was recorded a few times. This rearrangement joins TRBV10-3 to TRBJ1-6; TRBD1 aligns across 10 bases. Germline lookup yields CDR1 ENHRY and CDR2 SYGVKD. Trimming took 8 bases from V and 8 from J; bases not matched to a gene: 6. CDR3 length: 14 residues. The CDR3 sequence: CAIREGQGDSPLHF. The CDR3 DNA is TGTGCCATCCGAGAAGGACAGGGGGATTCACCCCTCCACTTT.

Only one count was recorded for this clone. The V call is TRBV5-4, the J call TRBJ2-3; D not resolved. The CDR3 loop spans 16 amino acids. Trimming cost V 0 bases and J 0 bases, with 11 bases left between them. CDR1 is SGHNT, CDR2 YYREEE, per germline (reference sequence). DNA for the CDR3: TGTGCCAGCAGCTTGGAGGCCCGTGCTAGCACAGATACGCAGTATTTT. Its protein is CASSLEARASTDTQYF.

The CDR3 bases are TGTGCCAGCAGCTTAGGACGGGGCTTCTTCTATGGCTACACCTTC. Protein sequence: CASSLGRGFFYGYTF. The chain is built from TRBV7-2 and TRBJ1-2, with D possibly TRBD1 on 5 matching bases. The CDR3 covers 15 residues. Germline assignment: CDR1 SGHTA and CDR2 FQGNSA. The V gene lost 1 base and the J gene lost 4 bases, with 13 bases spanning the gap. The full variable domain, its missing parts supplied by reference TRBV7-2 and TRBJ1-2, is GAGVSQSPSNKVTEKGKDVELRCDPISGHTALYWYRQSLGQGLEFLIYFQGNSAPDKSGLPSDRFSAERTGGSVSTLTIQRTQQEDSAVYLCASSLGRGFFYGYTFGSGTRLTVV.

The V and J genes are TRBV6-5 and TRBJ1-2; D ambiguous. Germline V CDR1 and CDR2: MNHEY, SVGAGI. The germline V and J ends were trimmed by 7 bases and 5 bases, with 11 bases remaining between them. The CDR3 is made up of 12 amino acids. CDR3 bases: TGTGCCAGCACCCGAGTGGGGTATGGCTACACCTTC. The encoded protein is CASTRVGYGYTF.

The CDR3 DNA sequence: TGTGCCAGCAGCCGGTCGGGACTAGCGGGAGCATTTCTCGAGACCCAGTACTTC. Encoded protein: CASSRSGLAGAFLETQYF. The V call is TRBV14, the J call TRBJ2-5, with 14 bases aligning to TRBD2. The germline gives CDR1 SGHDN, CDR2 FVKESK. Losses at the gene ends were 4 bases for V and 5 bases for J; bases not matched to a gene: 12. The CDR3 consists of 18 residues. Using reference TRBV14 and TRBJ2-5 for the parts outside the CDR3, the full variable domain is EAGVTQFPSHSVIEKGQTVTLRCDPISGHDNLYWYRRVMGKEIKFLLHFVKESKQDESGMPNNRFLAERTGGTYSTLKVQPAELEDSGVYFCASSRSGLAGAFLETQYFGPGTRLLVL.

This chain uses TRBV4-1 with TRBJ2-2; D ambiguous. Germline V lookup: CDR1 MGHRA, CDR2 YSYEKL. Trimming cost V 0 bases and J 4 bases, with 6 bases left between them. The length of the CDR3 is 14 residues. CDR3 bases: TGCGCCAGCAGCCAAGACCAATTCACCGGGGAGCTGTTTTTT. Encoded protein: CASSQDQFTGELFF.

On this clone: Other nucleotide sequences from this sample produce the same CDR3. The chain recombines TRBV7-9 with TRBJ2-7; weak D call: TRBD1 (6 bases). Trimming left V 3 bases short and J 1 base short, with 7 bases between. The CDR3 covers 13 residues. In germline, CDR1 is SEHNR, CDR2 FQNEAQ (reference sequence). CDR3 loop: CASSLGHSYEQYF. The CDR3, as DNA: TGTGCCAGCAGCTTGGGACATTCCTACGAGCAGTACTTC. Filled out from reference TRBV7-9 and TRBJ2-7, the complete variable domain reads DTGVSQNPRHKITKRGQNVTFRCDPISEHNRLYWYRQTLGQGPEFLTYFQNEAQLEKSRLLSDRFSAERPKGSFSTLEIQRTEQGDSAMYLCASSLGHSYEQYFGPGTRLTVT.

As DNA, the CDR3 is TGTGCCAGCAGCTTAGGGCCTTTTGGAGGAGGTACTGGAAACACCATATATTTT. This gives the protein CASSLGPFGGGTGNTIYF. The chain uses TRBV7-2 and TRBJ1-3; the D is unclear. Trimming cost V 1 base and J 2 bases, with 18 bases left between them. The germline V gene encodes CDR1 SGHTA and CDR2 FQGNSA. The CDR3 loop spans 18 amino acids.